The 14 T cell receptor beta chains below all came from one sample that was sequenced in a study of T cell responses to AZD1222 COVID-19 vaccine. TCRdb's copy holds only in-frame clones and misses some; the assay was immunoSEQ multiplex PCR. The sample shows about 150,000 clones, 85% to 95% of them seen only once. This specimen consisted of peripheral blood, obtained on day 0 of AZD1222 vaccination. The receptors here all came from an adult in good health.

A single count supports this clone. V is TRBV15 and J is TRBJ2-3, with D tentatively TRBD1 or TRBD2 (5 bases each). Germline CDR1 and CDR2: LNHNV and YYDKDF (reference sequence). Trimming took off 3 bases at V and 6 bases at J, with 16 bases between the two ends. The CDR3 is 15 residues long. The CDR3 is CATSSSNQGPDTQYF. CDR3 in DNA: TGTGCCACCAGCAGTTCAAACCAGGGACCCGATACGCAGTATTTT. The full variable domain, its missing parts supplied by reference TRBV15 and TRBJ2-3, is DAMVIQNPRYQVTQFGKPVTLSCSQTLNHNVMYWYQQKSSQAPKLLFHYYDKDFNNEADTPDNFQSRRPNTSFCFLDIRSPGLGDTAMYLCATSSSNQGPDTQYFGPGTRLTVL.

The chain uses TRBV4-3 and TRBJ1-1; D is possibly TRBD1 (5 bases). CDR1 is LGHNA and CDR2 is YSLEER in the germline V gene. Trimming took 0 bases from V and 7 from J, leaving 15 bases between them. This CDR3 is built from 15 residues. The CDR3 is CASSQELQVSVEAFF. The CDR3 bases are TGCGCCAGCAGCCAAGAATTACAGGTGAGCGTTGAAGCTTTCTTT.

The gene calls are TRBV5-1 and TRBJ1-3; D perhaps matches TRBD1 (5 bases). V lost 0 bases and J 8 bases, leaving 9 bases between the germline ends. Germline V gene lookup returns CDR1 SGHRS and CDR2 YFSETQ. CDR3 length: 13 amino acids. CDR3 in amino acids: CASSLGGDDTIYF. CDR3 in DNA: TGCGCCAGCAGCTTGGGCGGGGACGACACCATATATTTT.

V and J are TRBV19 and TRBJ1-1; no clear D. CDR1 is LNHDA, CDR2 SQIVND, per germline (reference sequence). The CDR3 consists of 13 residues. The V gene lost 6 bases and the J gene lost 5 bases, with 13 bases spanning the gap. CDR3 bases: TGTGCCAGTAGGCCGGCAGGTGATACTGAAGCTTTCTTT. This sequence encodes CASRPAGDTEAFF.

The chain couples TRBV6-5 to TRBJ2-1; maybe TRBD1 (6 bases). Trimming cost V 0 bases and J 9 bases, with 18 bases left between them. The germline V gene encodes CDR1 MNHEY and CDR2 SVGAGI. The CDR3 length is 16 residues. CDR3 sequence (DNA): TGTGCCAGCAGTTACTCGATAGGGACAAGCCAAGGTGAGCAGTTCTTC. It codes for CASSYSIGTSQGEQFF.

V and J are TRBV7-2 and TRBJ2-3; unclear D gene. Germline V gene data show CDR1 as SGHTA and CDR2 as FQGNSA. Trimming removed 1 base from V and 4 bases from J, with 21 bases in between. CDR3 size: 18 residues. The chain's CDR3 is CASSLGRLRGSRADTQYF. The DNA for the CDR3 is TGTGCCAGCAGCTTAGGCCGCTTGAGAGGTAGTCGCGCAGATACGCAGTATTTT.

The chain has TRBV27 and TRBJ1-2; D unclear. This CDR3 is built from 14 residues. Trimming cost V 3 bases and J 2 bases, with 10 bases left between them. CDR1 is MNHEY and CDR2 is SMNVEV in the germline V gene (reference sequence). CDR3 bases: TGTGCCAGCAGTTTCCGGGCCACCAACTATGGCTACACCTTC. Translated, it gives CASSFRATNYGYTF.

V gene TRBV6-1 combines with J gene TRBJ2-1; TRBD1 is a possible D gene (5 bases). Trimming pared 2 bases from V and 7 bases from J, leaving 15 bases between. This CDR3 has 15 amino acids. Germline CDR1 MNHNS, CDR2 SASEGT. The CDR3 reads CASSELGPRANEQFF. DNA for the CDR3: TGTGCCAGCAGTGAACTGGGGCCCCGGGCGAATGAGCAGTTCTTC.

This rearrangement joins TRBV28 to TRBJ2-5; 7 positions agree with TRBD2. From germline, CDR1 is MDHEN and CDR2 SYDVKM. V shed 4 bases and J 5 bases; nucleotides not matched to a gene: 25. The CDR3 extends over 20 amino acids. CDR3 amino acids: CASSSPLDPASAGAFETQYF. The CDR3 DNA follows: TGTGCCAGCAGTTCCCCTCTTGATCCTGCCTCCGCGGGAGCCTTTGAGACCCAGTACTTC.

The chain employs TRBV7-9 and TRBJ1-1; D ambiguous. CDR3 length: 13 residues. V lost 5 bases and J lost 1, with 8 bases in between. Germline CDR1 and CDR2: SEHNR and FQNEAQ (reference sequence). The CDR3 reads CASSPPANTEAFF. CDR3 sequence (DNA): TGTGCCAGCAGCCCACCGGCGAACACTGAAGCTTTCTTT.

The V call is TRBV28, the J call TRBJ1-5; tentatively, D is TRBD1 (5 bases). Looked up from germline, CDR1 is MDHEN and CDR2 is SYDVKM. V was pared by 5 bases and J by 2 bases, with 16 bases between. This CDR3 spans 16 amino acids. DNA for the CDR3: TGTGCCAGCAGTCACAGGCCTCCCAGCGGCAATCAGCCCCAGCATTTT. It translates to CASSHRPPSGNQPQHF.

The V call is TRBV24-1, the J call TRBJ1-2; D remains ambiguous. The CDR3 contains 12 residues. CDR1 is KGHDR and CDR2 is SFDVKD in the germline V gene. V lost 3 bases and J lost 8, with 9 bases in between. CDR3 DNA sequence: TGTGCCACCAGTGATGGGGATACGGGCTACACCTTC. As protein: CATSDGDTGYTF.

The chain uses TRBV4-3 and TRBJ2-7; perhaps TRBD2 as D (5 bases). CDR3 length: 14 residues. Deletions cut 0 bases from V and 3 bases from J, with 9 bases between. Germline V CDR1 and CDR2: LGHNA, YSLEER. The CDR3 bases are TGCGCCAGCAGCCAAGACTTAGGAGGCTACGAGCAGTACTTC. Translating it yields CASSQDLGGYEQYF.

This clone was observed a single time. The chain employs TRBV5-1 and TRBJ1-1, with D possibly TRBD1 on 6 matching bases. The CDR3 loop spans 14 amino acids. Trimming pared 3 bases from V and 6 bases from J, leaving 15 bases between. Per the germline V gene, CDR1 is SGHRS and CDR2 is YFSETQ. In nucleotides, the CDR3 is TGCGCCAGCAGCTCCCAAGGGGGTGTCGCTGAAGCTTTCTTT. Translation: CASSSQGGVAEAFF. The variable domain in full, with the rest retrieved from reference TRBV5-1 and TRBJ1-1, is KAGVTQTPRYLIKTRGQQVTLSCSPISGHRSVSWYQQTPGQGLQFLFEYFSETQRNKGNFPGRFSGRQFSNSRSEMNVSTLELGDSALYLCASSSQGGVAEAFFGQGTRLTVV.